Shown below are 28 T cell receptor beta chains from a single sample sequenced in a study of blood T cell repertoires in COVID-19 (dated by TCRdb to the early 2020s). Libraries came from the immunoSEQ multiplex PCR assay. TCRdb limited this immuneACCESS table to in-frame rearrangements with V and J called. A share of clones is missing; checked studies link under half to unresolved V genes, and the rest is unexplained. A total of about 9,200 clones appear in this sample, about nine tenths of them only once. The ten largest clones add up to 9.4% of the sample. Sequenced input: peripheral blood. These receptors all come from a man in his sixties with acute or convalescent COVID-19.

V usage is TRBV5-1 and J usage is TRBJ1-4; D unclear. This CDR3 has 15 amino acids. Germline-derived CDR1 and CDR2 are SGHRS and YFSETQ. With 4 bases removed from V and 0 bases from J, the gap between germline ends came to 10 bases. CDR3 loop: CASSPSPATNEKLFF. Here the CDR3 DNA reads TGCGCCAGCAGCCCCTCTCCTGCAACTAATGAAAAACTGTTTTTT.

The chain carries TRBV7-9 and TRBJ2-1; D is perhaps TRBD2 (5 bases). The germline V and J ends were trimmed by 1 base and 2 bases, with 9 bases remaining between them. The CDR3 is 15 residues long. CDR1 and CDR2 (germline): SEHNR, FQNEAQ (reference sequence). The CDR3, as DNA: TGTGCCAGCAGCTTAGAAGAGGGCCCCTACAATGAGCAGTTCTTC. Its protein is CASSLEEGPYNEQFF. Full variable domain (missing parts from reference TRBV7-9 and TRBJ2-1): DTGVSQNPRHKITKRGQNVTFRCDPISEHNRLYWYRQTLGQGPEFLTYFQNEAQLEKSRLLSDRFSAERPKGSFSTLEIQRTEQGDSAMYLCASSLEEGPYNEQFFGPGTRLTVL.

The chain combines TRBV27 with TRBJ1-5, with a possible D match to TRBD1 (6 bases). Deletions cut 5 bases from V and 5 bases from J, with 16 bases between. This CDR3 comprises 15 residues. The germline V gene encodes CDR1 MNHEY and CDR2 SMNVEV (reference sequence). CDR3 DNA sequence: TGTGCCAGCAGTCCGGGACACCTTGGAGATCAGCCCCAGCATTTT. It is translated as CASSPGHLGDQPQHF.

The chain recombines TRBV6-5 with TRBJ1-5; perhaps TRBD1 as D (6 bases). This CDR3 has 15 amino acids. Deletions cut 4 bases from V and 6 bases from J, with 16 bases between. Germline V gene data show CDR1 as MNHEY and CDR2 as SVGAGI. The CDR3 region has the DNA TGTGCCAGCAGTTCAGGCAAGGGGGGGCCTCAGCCCCAGCATTTT. Translated, it gives CASSSGKGGPQPQHF.

This clone was picked up one time. The J gene is TRBJ1-1, the V gene TRBV18; TRBD1 might be the D (6 bases). The CDR3 consists of 15 residues. The germline V gene has CDR1 KGHSH and CDR2 LQKENI. The V gene lost 1 base and the J gene lost 0 bases, with 9 bases spanning the gap. Here the CDR3 reads CASSPQGQMNTEAFF. The CDR3 nucleotides are TGTGCCAGCTCACCACAAGGACAGATGAACACTGAAGCTTTCTTT.

CDR3 region: CASSYQVSGVSYEQYF. The CDR3 coding sequence is TGTGCCAGCAGTTACCAGGTTAGCGGTGTCTCCTACGAGCAGTACTTC. V and J are TRBV6-5 and TRBJ2-7, with a tentative D call TRBD2 (6 bases). V shed 2 bases and J shed 0 bases, with 14 bases lying between them. The CDR3 has 16 amino acids. Germline-derived CDR1 and CDR2 are MNHEY and SVGAGI.

The gene calls are TRBV4-1 and TRBJ2-7, with TRBD1 matching over 9 bases. The CDR3 runs to 19 residues. V lost 5 bases and J lost 1; bases outside the gene matches: 18. Germline-derived CDR1 and CDR2 are MGHRA and YSYEKL. Written as DNA, the CDR3 is TGCGCCAGCAGCTCGGACCGGGACAGGGTAGTAAAAGGGTCCTACGAGCAGTACTTC. Its translation is CASSSDRDRVVKGSYEQYF.

The rearrangement links TRBV2 to TRBJ2-1, with D possibly matching TRBD1 (6 bases). The CDR3 has 18 amino acids. In germline, CDR1 is SNHLY, CDR2 FYNNEI. V lost 8 bases and J 5 bases, leaving 28 bases between the germline ends. The DNA of the CDR3 is TGTGCCAGCCGTCAGCCACAGGGCTTAGTAAGGTTCGACAATGAGCAGTTCTTC. This encodes CASRQPQGLVRFDNEQFF. Filled out from reference TRBV2 and TRBJ2-1, the complete variable domain reads EPEVTQTPSHQVTQMGQEVILRCVPISNHLYFYWYRQILGQKVEFLVSFYNNEISEKSEIFDDQFSVERPDGSNFTLKIRSTKLEDSAMYFCASRQPQGLVRFDNEQFFGPGTRLTVL.

The rearrangement joins TRBV28 to TRBJ1-6; D not certain. The CDR3 sequence is 11 residues long. Deletions cut 10 bases from V and 10 bases from J, with 11 bases between. CDR1 MDHEN and CDR2 SYDVKM come from the germline V gene. CDR3 nucleotides: TGTGCCACCAGATTGAGCTCACCCCTCCACTTT. Encoded protein: CATRLSSPLHF.

The V call is TRBV5-1, the J call TRBJ2-2; maybe TRBD2 (6 bases). The length of the CDR3 is 15 residues. Germline CDR1 and CDR2: SGHRS and YFSETQ. The ends were cut back, 4 bases at V and 4 bases at J, with 14 bases in the middle. In nucleotides, the CDR3 is TGCGCCAGCAGCGTGGTATGGGGGGTCACCGGGGAGCTGTTTTTT. This codes for CASSVVWGVTGELFF.

The CDR3 region has the DNA TGTGCCAGTAGTGTGACTAGCGGGAGTAAAGAGACCCAGTACTTC. Residues: CASSVTSGSKETQYF. The chain carries TRBV19 and TRBJ2-5, with TRBD2 matching 12 bases. Germline V gene data show CDR1 as LNHDA and CDR2 as SQIVND (reference sequence). The V and J ends lost 5 bases and 3 bases, in that order; junction bases with no gene match: 4. This CDR3 has 15 amino acids.

This clone appeared once. V and J are TRBV5-4 and TRBJ2-5; possibly TRBD1 for D (5 bases). V dropped 1 base and J dropped 2 bases, with 6 bases sitting between them. This CDR3 has 13 residues. Germline CDR1 reads SGHNT; CDR2 reads YYREEE (reference sequence). CDR3 nucleotides: TGTGCCAGCAGCTTGAGGGGTCAAGAGACCCAGTACTTC. This translates into CASSLRGQETQYF.

CDR3 DNA sequence: TGTGCCAGTAGTATATCAGATAATTCACCCCTCCACTTT. As protein: CASSISDNSPLHF. The V gene is TRBV19, the J gene TRBJ1-6; D unclear. CDR3 length: 13 amino acids. V lost 2 bases to trimming and J lost 5 bases, with 4 bases between them. CDR1 is LNHDA and CDR2 is SQIVND in the germline V gene (reference sequence).

As to this clone: Different DNA sequences within this sample yield the same CDR3. V gene TRBV20-1 combines with J gene TRBJ2-7; D uncertain. V was trimmed by 2 bases and J by 5 bases, leaving 7 bases between them. CDR1 and CDR2 (germline): DFQATT, SNEGSKA (reference sequence). This CDR3 is 11 amino acids long. CDR3 nucleotides: TGCAGTGCTAGAAGTGGCCACGAGCAGTACGTC. It yields the protein CSARSGHEQYV.

The V gene is TRBV20-1, the J gene TRBJ2-5; 11 nucleotides line up with TRBD2. The CDR3 covers 15 residues. The germline gives CDR1 DFQATT, CDR2 SNEGSKA (reference sequence). V lost 3 bases to trimming and J lost 5 bases; unmatched junction nucleotides: 8. CDR3 nucleotide sequence: TGCAGTGCTAGTCCTCCTAGCGGGAGGTGGGAGACCCAGTACTTC. It translates to CSASPPSGRWETQYF.

The CDR3 nucleotides read TGTGCCAGCAGCGTAGGACAGAACACTGAAGCTTTCTTT. Protein: CASSVGQNTEAFF. The gene calls are TRBV2 and TRBJ1-1; D might be TRBD1 (5 bases). This CDR3 comprises 13 residues. CDR1 SNHLY and CDR2 FYNNEI come from the germline V gene. The V end lost 6 bases, the J end lost 1 base, and 9 bases lay between the germline ends.

CDR3 residues: CASSVQGDDQPQHF. CDR3 sequence (DNA): TGTGCCAGCAGCGTACAGGGAGACGATCAGCCCCAGCATTTT. The chain uses TRBV7-8 and TRBJ1-5; tentative D call: TRBD1 (6 bases). The CDR3 loop spans 14 amino acids. Germline CDR1 reads SGHVS; CDR2 reads FQNEAQ. Trimming stripped 5 bases from V and 5 bases from J, with 13 bases between.

The count of this clone is one. The chain couples TRBV3-1 (or the pseudogene TRBV3-2) to TRBJ2-7; the D gene is possibly TRBD2 (5 bases). Between the trimmed V and J ends, which lost 1 base and 7 bases, there was a span of 11 bases. This CDR3 spans 13 amino acids. Germline V lookup: CDR1 LGHDT, CDR2 YNNKEL (reference sequence). This CDR3 is CASSQVLAGEQYF. CDR3 sequence (DNA): TGTGCCAGCAGCCAAGTGCTAGCCGGGGAGCAGTACTTC.

The chain links TRBV7-3 to TRBJ1-1; D call uncertain. V gave up 1 base and J gave up 3 bases, with 9 bases separating them. The CDR3 runs 14 residues. CDR1 and CDR2 from the germline V gene are SGHTA and FQGTGA. This chain's CDR3 is CASSLNSLDTEAFF. The CDR3 nucleotides read TGTGCCAGCAGCTTAAATTCTCTAGACACTGAAGCTTTCTTT. The full variable domain, with the rest looked up from reference TRBV7-3 and TRBJ1-1, is GAGVSQTPSNKVTEKGKYVELRCDPISGHTALYWYRQSLGQGPEFLIYFQGTGAADDSGLPNDRFFAVRPEGSVSTLKIQRTERGDSAVYLCASSLNSLDTEAFFGQGTRLTVV.

V usage is TRBV18 and J usage is TRBJ1-1; D is uncertain. CDR3 length equals 15 residues. The germline gives CDR1 KGHSH, CDR2 LQKENI. Deletions cut 3 bases from V and 1 base from J, with 12 bases between. The CDR3 DNA is TGTGCCAGCTCACCCCCCGAGGCTCCGAACACTGAAGCTTTCTTT. Encoded protein: CASSPPEAPNTEAFF. The entire variable domain, with the rest obtained from reference TRBV18 and TRBJ1-1, is as follows: NAGVMQNPRHLVRRRGQEARLRCSPMKGHSHVYWYRQLPEEGLKFMVYLQKENIIDESGMPKERFSAEFPKEGPSILRIQQVVRGDSAAYFCASSPPEAPNTEAFFGQGTRLTVV.

This chain connects TRBV5-1 to TRBJ2-2; D is unclear. Germline V lookup: CDR1 SGHRS, CDR2 YFSETQ. The CDR3 totals 13 residues. The V gene lost 4 bases and the J gene lost 5 bases, with 9 bases spanning the gap. DNA for the CDR3: TGCGCCAGCAGCGAGTCTAGGACCGGGGAGCTGTTTTTT. It yields the protein CASSESRTGELFF.

This clone came up once. The chain recombines TRBV11-2 with TRBJ2-7; TRBD2 is a possible D gene (6 bases). The CDR3 runs to 13 residues. CDR1 is SGHAT and CDR2 is FQNNGV in the germline V gene. Deletions cut 5 bases from V and 3 bases from J, with 11 bases between. The chain's CDR3 is CASSPGLNYEQYV. The CDR3 region has the DNA TGTGCCAGCAGCCCCGGACTAAACTACGAGCAGTACGTC.

This rearrangement joins TRBV11-2 to TRBJ2-3; the D gene is possibly TRBD2 (6 bases). The CDR3 is 14 residues long. Trimming shortened V by 4 bases and J by 2 bases, and 10 bases separated the two germline ends. Germline assignment: CDR1 SGHAT and CDR2 FQNNGV. CDR3 bases: TGTGCCAGCAGCTCCGGGACTTTCACAGATACGCAGTATTTT. This translates into CASSSGTFTDTQYF.

The J gene is TRBJ2-2, the V gene TRBV19; D perhaps matches TRBD1 (6 bases). The germline V gene encodes CDR1 LNHDA and CDR2 SQIVND (reference sequence). The germline V and J ends were trimmed by 7 bases and 0 bases, with 9 bases remaining between them. The CDR3 sequence is 14 residues long. The CDR3 nucleotides read TGTGCCAGTATACAGGGATCGAACACCGGGGAGCTGTTTTTT. The encoded protein is CASIQGSNTGELFF.

This clone appeared a few times. The CDR3 sequence is CASSHPASGTYEQYF. Here the CDR3 DNA reads TGTGCCAGCAGCCACCCGGCTAGCGGAACTTACGAGCAGTACTTC. This chain uses TRBV14 with TRBJ2-7; 7 bases fit TRBD2. The ends lost 3 bases at V and 4 bases at J; junction bases unmatched: 9. The CDR3 contains 15 residues. Germline CDR1 reads SGHDN; CDR2 reads FVKESK. Full variable domain (missing parts from reference TRBV14 and TRBJ2-7): EAGVTQFPSHSVIEKGQTVTLRCDPISGHDNLYWYRRVMGKEIKFLLHFVKESKQDESGMPNNRFLAERTGGTYSTLKVQPAELEDSGVYFCASSHPASGTYEQYFGPGTRLTVT.

This clone has just a few counts. The chain couples TRBV2 to TRBJ2-7, with 14 bases matching TRBD2. V was clipped by 1 base and J by 0 bases; unmatched bases: 11. CDR1 and CDR2 (germline): SNHLY, FYNNEI. The CDR3 loop spans 20 amino acids. As DNA, the CDR3 is TGTGCCAGCAGTGAAGGCCAAAACGGGACTAGCGGGAGAGACTCCTACGAGCAGTACTTC. Protein: CASSEGQNGTSGRDSYEQYF.

The chain carries TRBV27 and TRBJ1-2; 8 positions agree with TRBD1. CDR3 length equals 19 residues. Trimming at V came to 1 base and at J to 4 bases, leaving 17 bases not matched to a gene. Germline CDR1 reads MNHEY; CDR2 reads SMNVEV (reference sequence). The chain's CDR3 is CASSLYTVGTGGVTYGYTF. The CDR3 DNA sequence: TGTGCCAGCAGTTTATATACCGTTGGGACAGGAGGGGTTACCTATGGCTACACCTTC.

The chain links TRBV19 to TRBJ2-5; TRBD1 matches 7 bases. CDR3 size: 15 residues. Germline CDR1 LNHDA, CDR2 SQIVND (reference sequence). The junction had 6 bases not matched to a gene; V was cut back by 0 bases and J by 5 bases. CDR3 residues: CASSIDRGLKETQYF. CDR3 nucleotides: TGTGCCAGTAGTATAGACAGGGGGTTAAAGGAGACCCAGTACTTC.